The 32 T cell receptor beta chains given below trace back to one sample, sequenced in a study of blood T cell repertoires in COVID-19 (dated by TCRdb to 2019 to 2021). To prepare the library, the immunoSEQ multiplex PCR assay was applied. Here the immuneACCESS table is served through TCRdb, limited to in-frame sequences with V and J called. Missing clones are a known gap in these copies; in checked studies unresolved V genes cover under half, and the rest lacks a known reason. Present in this sample are about 170,000 clones, around 84% of which were seen just once. Roughly 0.53% of the sample is in the top ten clones. Source material: peripheral blood. These receptor sequences come from a man in his sixties with COVID-19, enrolled during active disease.

The chain uses TRBV15 and TRBJ2-1; the D gene is possibly TRBD1 (6 bases). Trimming took off 1 base at V and 10 bases at J, with 14 bases between the two ends. CDR1 LNHNV and CDR2 YYDKDF come from the germline V gene (reference sequence). CDR3 length: 14 residues. DNA of the CDR3: TGTGCCACCAGCAGAGCCCTGGACAGCCAAGAGCAGTTCTTC. Translated: CATSRALDSQEQFF.

This chain links TRBV7-9 with TRBJ1-2, with 9 bases aligning to TRBD1. The CDR3 runs to 15 residues. With V trimmed by 5 bases and J by 4 bases, 8 bases remained unmatched. Germline V gene lookup returns CDR1 SEHNR and CDR2 FQNEAQ (reference sequence). CDR3 in DNA: TGTGCCAGCAGCCCACGGGGACAGGGATCCTATGGCTACACCTTC. As protein: CASSPRGQGSYGYTF.

Here the CDR3 DNA reads TGTGCCAGCAGCCAGGGGACGTCTAACTATGGCTACACCTTC. Translated: CASSQGTSNYGYTF. The chain carries TRBV7-2 and TRBJ1-2, with D maybe TRBD1 (6 bases). CDR3 length equals 14 residues. CDR1 SGHTA and CDR2 FQGNSA come from the germline V gene. V lost 5 bases, J lost 0 bases, and 10 bases lay in between.

This clone came up a few times. Other DNA sequences from this sample encode an identical CDR3 as well. CDR3 DNA: TGTGCCAGCAGCGCAGGGGTGAACACTGAAGCTTTCTTT. Its protein product is CASSAGVNTEAFF. The chain joins TRBV7-3 to TRBJ1-1; D possibly corresponds to TRBD1 (6 bases). The V gene lost 5 bases and the J gene lost 0 bases, with 7 bases spanning the gap. This CDR3 comprises 13 residues. Looked up from germline, CDR1 is SGHTA and CDR2 is FQGTGA.

The rearrangement links TRBV18 to TRBJ1-1; no clear D gene. Germline-derived CDR1 and CDR2 are KGHSH and LQKENI. The CDR3 is made up of 13 amino acids. V lost 3 bases and J 1 base, leaving 6 bases between the germline ends. Here the CDR3 DNA reads TGTGCCAGCTCACCGTGGAGGAACACTGAAGCTTTCTTT. Translating it yields CASSPWRNTEAFF.

This clone was seen once. The chain carries TRBV18 and TRBJ1-1, with TRBD1 identical over 8 bases. CDR1 KGHSH and CDR2 LQKENI come from the germline V gene. J lost 4 bases, V lost 3 bases, and 4 bases had no gene match. The CDR3 consists of 14 residues. The CDR3 nucleotides read TGTGCCAGCTCACCGATACAGGGGGGCACTGAAGCTTTCTTT. Amino acids: CASSPIQGGTEAFF.

The chain couples TRBV5-6 to TRBJ2-7, with 8 nucleotides matching TRBD1. The CDR3 covers 14 residues. The germline V gene has CDR1 SGHDT and CDR2 YYEEEE. Germline trimming cut 2 bases from V and 5 bases from J; bases unmatched to any gene: 6. The DNA of the CDR3 is TGTGCCAGCAGCTTTAGGACAGGGAAAAACGAGCAGTACTTC. As protein: CASSFRTGKNEQYF.

The genes are TRBV20-1 and TRBJ1-4; 7 bases map to TRBD1. The germline V gene encodes CDR1 DFQATT and CDR2 SNEGSKA (reference sequence). The length of the CDR3 is 14 residues. J gave up 3 bases and V 3 bases, and 4 bases lay outside the gene matches. The CDR3 loop is CSASRGLPNEKLFF. Written as DNA, the CDR3 is TGCAGTGCTAGTAGGGGGCTGCCTAATGAAAAACTGTTTTTT.

V usage is TRBV7-9 and J usage is TRBJ2-2; no clear D gene. The V gene lost 1 base and the J gene lost 4 bases, with 7 bases spanning the gap. The CDR3 spans 14 residues. Germline CDR1 is SEHNR and CDR2 is FQNEAQ (reference sequence). The CDR3 loop is CASSLVSSTGELFF. CDR3 DNA: TGTGCCAGCAGCTTAGTTAGTAGCACCGGGGAGCTGTTTTTT.

V gene TRBV7-2 combines with J gene TRBJ2-1; D is possibly TRBD1 (6 bases). This CDR3 is 14 amino acids long. The V end lost 8 bases, the J end lost 2 bases, and 13 bases lay between the germline ends. Looked up from germline, CDR1 is SGHTA and CDR2 is FQGNSA. The CDR3 reads CASHRDITYNEQFF. The CDR3 coding sequence is TGTGCCAGCCACCGGGACATTACCTACAATGAGCAGTTCTTC.

The chain links TRBV19 to TRBJ1-1, with TRBD1 as a possible D gene (6 bases). The CDR3 contains 16 residues. Germline CDR1 is LNHDA and CDR2 is SQIVND (reference sequence). Trimming removed 4 bases from V and 0 bases from J, with 15 bases in between. CDR3 sequence (DNA): TGTGCCAGTAGTAAGAATCCAGGACAGATGAACACTGAAGCTTTCTTT. Translating it yields CASSKNPGQMNTEAFF.

The rearrangement uses TRBV7-2 and TRBJ1-1; 12 positions match TRBD1. Germline V gene lookup returns CDR1 SGHTA and CDR2 FQGNSA. CDR3 size: 16 residues. V was clipped by 3 bases and J by 3 bases; unmatched bases: 5. The CDR3 loop reads CASSFRGTGGYTEAFF. The CDR3 DNA reads TGTGCCAGCAGCTTCAGGGGGACAGGGGGCTACACTGAAGCTTTCTTT.

This chain joins TRBV18 and TRBJ2-1; TRBD2 agrees at 14 bases. CDR1 is KGHSH and CDR2 is LQKENI in the germline V gene. The CDR3 extends over 15 amino acids. V gave up 6 bases and J gave up 6 bases; unmatched junction bases: 4. In DNA, the CDR3 is TGTGCCAGCTCCCGAGGACTAGCGGGAGGCAATGAGCAGTTCTTC. Its protein is CASSRGLAGGNEQFF.

J is TRBJ2-1 and V is TRBV13, with D unclear. The V gene lost 5 bases and the J gene lost 5 bases, with 16 bases spanning the gap. Per the germline V gene, CDR1 is PRHDT and CDR2 is FYEKMQ (reference sequence). The CDR3 covers 15 residues. The CDR3 region is CASSPRPYEDNEQFF. DNA of the CDR3: TGTGCCAGCAGCCCCAGACCCTACGAGGACAATGAGCAGTTCTTC.

This chain joins TRBV7-2 and TRBJ1-3; D is undetermined. Trimming stripped 2 bases from V and 0 bases from J, with 11 bases between. Germline-derived CDR1 and CDR2 are SGHTA and FQGNSA. The CDR3 consists of 16 residues. The CDR3 is CASSLQVGSSGNTIYF. CDR3 nucleotides: TGTGCCAGCAGCTTACAGGTTGGGAGCTCTGGAAACACCATATATTTT. Drawing the rest from reference TRBV7-2 and TRBJ1-3, the complete variable domain is GAGVSQSPSNKVTEKGKDVELRCDPISGHTALYWYRQSLGQGLEFLIYFQGNSAPDKSGLPSDRFSAERTGGSVSTLTIQRTQQEDSAVYLCASSLQVGSSGNTIYFGEGSWLTVV.

The gene calls are TRBV4-3 and TRBJ2-3, with TRBD2 as a possible D gene (5 bases). This CDR3 is 14 amino acids long. CDR1 and CDR2 (germline): LGHNA, YSLEER. V was shortened by 0 bases and J by 4 bases, with 8 bases between the two germline ends. The CDR3 here is CASSQDSDPDTQYF. CDR3 DNA: TGCGCCAGCAGCCAAGATAGCGACCCAGATACGCAGTATTTT.

The DNA for the CDR3 is TGTGCCAGCAGTTCCAGAAATTCACCCCTCCACTTT. Translated, it gives CASSSRNSPLHF. The chain has TRBV6-5 and TRBJ1-6; unclear D gene. Looked up from germline, CDR1 is MNHEY and CDR2 is SVGAGI. The CDR3 extends over 12 amino acids. Trimming took off 4 bases at V and 7 bases at J, with 5 bases between the two ends.

For the CDR3, the DNA is TGTGCCAGCAGCCCCCACCCGGATCAGCCCCAGCATTTT. Its translation: CASSPHPDQPQHF. The chain carries TRBV9 and TRBJ1-5; no clear D gene. This CDR3 region has 13 residues. The germline V gene encodes CDR1 SGDLS and CDR2 YYNGEE. Trimming stripped 4 bases from V and 5 bases from J, with 10 bases between.

Only a few counts were recorded for this clone. V gene TRBV2 combines with J gene TRBJ1-5; D possibly corresponds to TRBD1 (6 bases). The ends were cut back, 1 base at V and 0 bases at J, with 10 bases in the middle. The CDR3 is 16 residues long. Germline lookup yields CDR1 SNHLY and CDR2 FYNNEI. CDR3 sequence reads: CASSEGWGRSNQPQHF. The DNA for the CDR3 is TGTGCCAGCAGTGAAGGTTGGGGGCGTAGCAATCAGCCCCAGCATTTT.

V gene TRBV3-1 (or the pseudogene TRBV3-2) combines with J gene TRBJ2-7; D is perhaps TRBD1 (5 bases). The CDR3 length is 19 residues. Germline V gene lookup returns CDR1 LGHDT and CDR2 YNNKEL (reference sequence). V lost 1 base and J lost 3, with 25 bases in between. The CDR3 DNA follows: TGTGCCAGCAGCCAAGGGTGGGATGTAGAATTGGGGCAATGCTACGAGCAGTACTTC. This translates into CASSQGWDVELGQCYEQYF.

The chain is built from TRBV28 and TRBJ1-2; 7 nucleotides line up with TRBD1. With 5 bases clipped from V and 4 bases from J, the junction kept 4 bases outside the gene matches. The CDR3 loop spans 13 amino acids. Germline CDR1 MDHEN, CDR2 SYDVKM. CDR3 loop: CASSTDRAYGYTF. The DNA for the CDR3 is TGTGCCAGCAGTACAGACAGGGCCTATGGCTACACCTTC.

This rearrangement joins TRBV4-3 to TRBJ2-1; TRBD2 matches at 11 bases. V lost 0 bases, J lost 4 bases, and 14 bases stayed unmatched. In germline, CDR1 is LGHNA, CDR2 YSLEER. This CDR3 spans 20 amino acids. The CDR3 DNA reads TGCGCCAGCAGCCAAGACCGGGCTTCTATAGCGGGGGGGTTATACAATGAGCAGTTCTTC. Protein sequence: CASSQDRASIAGGLYNEQFF.

The chain couples TRBV4-2 to TRBJ2-4; D is uncertain. The length of the CDR3 is 15 residues. CDR1 LGHNA and CDR2 YNFKEQ come from the germline V gene. Trimming pared 4 bases from V and 10 bases from J, leaving 20 bases between. The CDR3 region is CASSPAGSKTLIQYF. The DNA of the CDR3 is TGTGCCAGCAGCCCCGCCGGGTCAAAAACCCTGATTCAGTACTTC.

This clone showed up just once. The chain recombines TRBV2 with TRBJ2-5; 8 bases line up with TRBD2. Germline V gene sequence: CDR1 SNHLY, CDR2 FYNNEI. The CDR3 is made up of 14 amino acids. V was pared by 10 bases and J by 0 bases, with 7 bases of the junction left unmatched. The CDR3 loop is CATPLAANQETQYF. As DNA, the CDR3 is TGTGCCACTCCACTAGCGGCGAACCAAGAGACCCAGTACTTC. Full variable domain (missing parts from reference TRBV2 and TRBJ2-5): EPEVTQTPSHQVTQMGQEVILRCVPISNHLYFYWYRQILGQKVEFLVSFYNNEISEKSEIFDDQFSVERPDGSNFTLKIRSTKLEDSAMYFCATPLAANQETQYFGPGTRLLVL.

The chain recombines TRBV7-9 with TRBJ2-7; D possibly corresponds to TRBD1 (5 bases). The CDR3 length is 16 residues. Trimming shortened V by 2 bases and J by 3 bases, and 17 bases separated the two germline ends. Germline-derived CDR1 and CDR2 are SEHNR and FQNEAQ (reference sequence). Written as DNA, the CDR3 is TGTGCCAGCAGCTTATCACCCTCATCCCAGGGCTACGAGCAGTACTTC. Translating gives CASSLSPSSQGYEQYF.

This chain connects TRBV15 to TRBJ1-2; no firm D call. CDR3 length: 13 amino acids. Trimming stripped 4 bases from V and 2 bases from J, with 8 bases between. From germline, CDR1 is LNHNV and CDR2 YYDKDF (reference sequence). The CDR3 loop is CATSIARNYGYTF. CDR3 DNA sequence: TGTGCCACCAGCATCGCCCGGAACTATGGCTACACCTTC.

The chain combines TRBV6-6 with TRBJ1-1; possible D gene TRBD1, 5 bases. The CDR3 is 14 residues long. CDR1 is MNHNY, CDR2 SVGAGI, per germline (reference sequence). V lost 3 bases and J lost 2, with 10 bases in between. The DNA for the CDR3 is TGTGCCAGCAGTTATGGGGCCCTTAACACTGAAGCTTTCTTT. Protein sequence: CASSYGALNTEAFF.

The chain employs TRBV7-9 and TRBJ1-2; perhaps TRBD1 as D (6 bases). The CDR3 consists of 16 residues. Germline CDR1 and CDR2: SEHNR and FQNEAQ (reference sequence). The ends were cut back, 5 bases at V and 6 bases at J, with 22 bases in the middle. CDR3 nucleotide sequence: TGTGCCAGCAGCCTCCTGGAGGGGGGGAGGAGGAATGGCTACACCTTC. It codes for CASSLLEGGRRNGYTF.

The chain has TRBV6-6 and TRBJ1-1; TRBD1 matches 8 bases. Germline V gene data show CDR1 as MNHNY and CDR2 as SVGAGI (reference sequence). This CDR3 is built from 15 residues. V shed 6 bases and J 1 base; nucleotides not matched to a gene: 7. The CDR3 region is CASRSGTGENTEAFF. The CDR3 bases are TGTGCCAGCAGATCCGGGACAGGAGAGAACACTGAAGCTTTCTTT.

The chain couples TRBV29-1 to TRBJ2-5, with 8 bases aligning to TRBD2. The V and J ends lost 7 bases and 5 bases, in that order; junction bases with no gene match: 12. CDR1 and CDR2 from the germline V gene are SQVTM and ANQGSEA. This CDR3 contains 14 residues. Here the CDR3 DNA reads TGCAGCGCAGCCCCGGGAGGGAGAAGTGAGACCCAGTACTTC. It is translated as CSAAPGGRSETQYF.

CDR3 DNA sequence: TGTGCCAGCAGCCCCTACATCAGGTCCTCTGGAAACACCATATATTTT. Encoded protein: CASSPYIRSSGNTIYF. This chain uses TRBV6-2 or TRBV6-3 with TRBJ1-3; no firm D call. Trimming shortened V by 6 bases and J by 0 bases, and 15 bases separated the two germline ends. Germline CDR1 reads MNHEY; CDR2 reads SVGEGT. CDR3 length equals 16 residues.

This clone was observed a single time. The chain recombines TRBV7-2 with TRBJ1-2; TRBD1 might be the D (6 bases). Trimming removed 5 bases from V and 8 bases from J, with 15 bases in between. CDR1 and CDR2 from the germline V gene are SGHTA and FQGNSA. This CDR3 contains 13 residues. CDR3 bases: TGTGCCAGCAGCCCCGGAGGGGGAGGGGGCTACACCTTC. Protein sequence: CASSPGGGGGYTF. Full variable domain (remainder filled in from reference TRBV7-2 and TRBJ1-2): GAGVSQSPSNKVTEKGKDVELRCDPISGHTALYWYRQSLGQGLEFLIYFQGNSAPDKSGLPSDRFSAERTGGSVSTLTIQRTQQEDSAVYLCASSPGGGGGYTFGSGTRLTVV.